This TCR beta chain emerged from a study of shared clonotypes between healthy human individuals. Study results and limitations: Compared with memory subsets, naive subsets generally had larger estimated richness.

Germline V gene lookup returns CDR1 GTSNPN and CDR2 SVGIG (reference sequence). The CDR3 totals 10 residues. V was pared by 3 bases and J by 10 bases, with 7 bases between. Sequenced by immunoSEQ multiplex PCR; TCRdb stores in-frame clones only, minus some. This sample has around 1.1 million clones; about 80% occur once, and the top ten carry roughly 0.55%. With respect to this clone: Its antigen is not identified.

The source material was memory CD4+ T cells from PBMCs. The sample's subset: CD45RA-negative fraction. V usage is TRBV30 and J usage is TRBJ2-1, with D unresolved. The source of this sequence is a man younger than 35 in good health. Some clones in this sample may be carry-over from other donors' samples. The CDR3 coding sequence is TGTGCCTGGAGACGTGAAGAGCAGTTCTTC. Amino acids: CAWRREEQFF.